A single sample is the source of the 25 T cell receptor beta chains below, sequenced in a study of blood T cell repertoires in COVID-19. The table came from immunoSEQ multiplex PCR; TCRdb's copy has only in-frame clones and leaves some out. The sample contains around 63,000 clones, approximately 86% of which appear only once. The sample was peripheral blood. These receptors were obtained from a man aged 50 to 59 with active COVID-19.

The chain joins TRBV7-2 to TRBJ1-5; D might be TRBD1 (6 bases). This CDR3 region has 15 residues. V shed 2 bases and J shed 7 bases, with 15 bases lying between them. Per germline, CDR1 SGHTA and CDR2 FQGNSA. CDR3 DNA: TGTGCCAGCAGCTTATCCCCAGGGGCCGGACAGCCCCAGCATTTT. It specifies CASSLSPGAGQPQHF.

This chain uses TRBV3-1 (or the pseudogene TRBV3-2) with TRBJ2-7, with D tentatively TRBD2 (5 bases). Trimming cost V 3 bases and J 5 bases, with 8 bases left between them. CDR3 length: 12 residues. Looked up from germline, CDR1 is LGHDT and CDR2 is YNNKEL (reference sequence). The CDR3 protein is CASSHGGDEQYF. CDR3 bases: TGTGCCAGCAGCCATGGAGGCGACGAGCAGTACTTC.

In this sample, this clone turned up once. The chain employs TRBV7-3 and TRBJ2-2; 7 bases match TRBD1. This CDR3 contains 13 residues. CDR1 and CDR2 from the germline V gene are SGHTA and FQGTGA. J lost 5 bases, V lost 5 bases, and 2 bases had no gene match. CDR3 residues: CASSPQGTGELFF. CDR3 bases: TGTGCCAGCAGCCCACAGGGGACCGGGGAGCTGTTTTTT.

This chain uses TRBV7-2 with TRBJ1-1; D unclear. Trimming removed 1 base from V and 1 base from J, with 13 bases in between. Germline V gene lookup returns CDR1 SGHTA and CDR2 FQGNSA. This CDR3 comprises 16 residues. Written as DNA, the CDR3 is TGTGCCAGCAGCTTAGTACCGGGGAGGTGGAACACTGAAGCTTTCTTT. It is translated as CASSLVPGRWNTEAFF.

The chain employs TRBV29-1 and TRBJ1-5; 10 bases are shared with TRBD1. This CDR3 region has 14 residues. In germline, CDR1 is SQVTM, CDR2 ANQGSEA. The V gene end was trimmed by 4 bases and the J gene end by 4 bases; junction bases not matched to a gene: 4. The CDR3 spells CSVGTGGNNQPQHF. The CDR3 DNA follows: TGCAGCGTTGGGACAGGGGGGAATAATCAGCCCCAGCATTTT.

This chain joins TRBV18 and TRBJ1-5, with 7 bases identical to TRBD1. The CDR3 is 14 residues long. V dropped 4 bases and J dropped 6; count of bases not matched to a gene: 6. Germline loops: CDR1 KGHSH, CDR2 LQKENI. The CDR3 reads CASSLQGVGQPQHF. The DNA for the CDR3 is TGTGCCAGCTCACTCCAGGGGGTAGGTCAGCCCCAGCATTTT.

The chain recombines TRBV18 with TRBJ1-1; 9 nucleotides match TRBD1. Per germline, CDR1 KGHSH and CDR2 LQKENI. Unmatched junction bases numbered 8, after V lost 4 bases and J lost 5 bases. The CDR3 length is 15 residues. The CDR3 DNA follows: TGTGCCAGCTCACATGGGGACAGGGTCGGAACTGAAGCTTTCTTT. Amino acid sequence: CASSHGDRVGTEAFF. Drawing the rest from reference TRBV18 and TRBJ1-1, the complete variable domain is NAGVMQNPRHLVRRRGQEARLRCSPMKGHSHVYWYRQLPEEGLKFMVYLQKENIIDESGMPKERFSAEFPKEGPSILRIQQVVRGDSAAYFCASSHGDRVGTEAFFGQGTRLTVV.

V gene TRBV5-1 combines with J gene TRBJ2-3; maybe TRBD1 (6 bases). Per the germline V gene, CDR1 is SGHRS and CDR2 is YFSETQ. V lost 0 bases and J lost 4, with 15 bases in between. The CDR3 spans 16 residues. The CDR3 sequence: CASSLGSRGGSDTQYF. CDR3 DNA: TGCGCCAGCAGCTTGGGGTCTAGAGGGGGTTCAGATACGCAGTATTTT.

This chain connects TRBV2 to TRBJ2-1; 10 bases match TRBD2. Per the germline V gene, CDR1 is SNHLY and CDR2 is FYNNEI. The CDR3 runs 14 residues. This chain's CDR3 is CATLWTSGYNEQFF. The DNA of the CDR3 is TGTGCGACTCTTTGGACTAGCGGCTACAATGAGCAGTTCTTC.

This chain uses TRBV5-4 with TRBJ2-4; 8 bases match TRBD1. Germline loops: CDR1 SGHNT, CDR2 YYREEE (reference sequence). This CDR3 is 13 amino acids long. Germline trimming cut 2 bases from V and 6 bases from J; bases unmatched to any gene: 1. Here the CDR3 DNA reads TGTGCCAGCAGCTTTGACAGGGGAAACATTCAGTACTTC. Its protein product is CASSFDRGNIQYF.

The DNA for the CDR3 is TGTGCCAGTGGCCGCCGGGACAGGGTTTATGGCTACACCTTC. Its protein is CASGRRDRVYGYTF. This sequence joins TRBV19 and TRBJ1-2; TRBD1 agrees at 9 bases. Germline trimming cut 8 bases from V and 5 bases from J; bases unmatched to any gene: 9. The CDR3 extends over 14 amino acids. Germline V lookup: CDR1 LNHDA, CDR2 SQIVND (reference sequence).

This clone was seen just once. The rearrangement uses TRBV6-4 and TRBJ2-2, with a possible D match to TRBD2 (6 bases). The CDR3 has 14 amino acids. Germline loops: CDR1 MRHNA, CDR2 SNTAGT. Trimming shortened V by 9 bases and J by 6 bases, and 17 bases separated the two germline ends. The CDR3 region is CARRGMREAGELFF. In nucleotides, the CDR3 is TGTGCCAGACGTGGGATGAGGGAGGCCGGGGAGCTGTTTTTT.

This sequence joins TRBV11-2 and TRBJ2-2, with a weak D call TRBD2 (7 bases). V shed 5 bases and J shed 4 bases, with 17 bases lying between them. CDR1 is SGHAT, CDR2 FQNNGV, per germline. CDR3 length equals 16 residues. CDR3 region: CASSKMAGAGTGELFF. The CDR3, as DNA: TGTGCCAGCAGCAAAATGGCGGGGGCGGGCACCGGGGAGCTGTTTTTT.

The chain is built from TRBV7-2 and TRBJ2-5; perhaps TRBD2 as D (5 bases). The CDR3 is made up of 13 amino acids. Germline assignment: CDR1 SGHTA and CDR2 FQGNSA. Trimming cost V 10 bases and J 4 bases, with 16 bases left between them. CDR3 in DNA: TGTGCCACCCGACGGGCGGGCACAGAGACCCAGTACTTC. This encodes CATRRAGTETQYF.

The chain combines TRBV2 with TRBJ2-1; 7 bases align to TRBD1. CDR1 SNHLY and CDR2 FYNNEI come from the germline V gene. Unmatched junction bases numbered 10, after V lost 7 bases and J lost 4 bases. CDR3 length: 15 amino acids. The CDR3 sequence is CASTYDRAGYNEQFF. CDR3 DNA: TGTGCCAGCACCTATGACAGGGCGGGTTACAATGAGCAGTTCTTC.

The chain joins TRBV7-2 to TRBJ2-3; D may be TRBD2 (5 bases). Trimming pared 4 bases from V and 2 bases from J, leaving 10 bases between. CDR3 size: 14 residues. Germline V gene data show CDR1 as SGHTA and CDR2 as FQGNSA. CDR3 region: CASSSVRVTDTQYF. The DNA of the CDR3 is TGTGCCAGCAGCTCTGTGCGGGTCACAGATACGCAGTATTTT.

The genes are TRBV6-5 and TRBJ1-6, with D possibly TRBD1 on 6 matching bases. Trimming stripped 6 bases from V and 2 bases from J, with 11 bases between. The CDR3 loop spans 15 amino acids. Germline V gene lookup returns CDR1 MNHEY and CDR2 SVGAGI. The CDR3 bases are TGTGCCAGCAGAAGACAGGCCCCCTATAATTCACCCCTCCACTTT. It specifies CASRRQAPYNSPLHF.

The V and J genes are TRBV7-8 and TRBJ1-6; no reliable D call. The V gene lost 5 bases and the J gene lost 12 bases, with 14 bases spanning the gap. Germline V gene sequence: CDR1 SGHVS, CDR2 FQNEAQ. The CDR3 extends over 13 amino acids. The CDR3 is CASSPRTGVPLHF. CDR3 DNA sequence: TGTGCCAGCAGCCCACGCACCGGGGTACCCCTCCACTTT.

This rearrangement joins TRBV11-3 to TRBJ2-1; TRBD2 is a possible D gene (7 bases). CDR3 size: 13 residues. Per germline, CDR1 SGHNT and CDR2 YENEEA. V lost 5 bases and J lost 10, with 15 bases in between. This CDR3 is CASSPGGRREQFF. DNA for the CDR3: TGTGCCAGCAGCCCCGGGGGGCGGCGGGAGCAGTTCTTC.

The table lists this clone with a few counts. The chain joins TRBV6-5 to TRBJ1-1; D might be TRBD1 (6 bases). Germline V gives CDR1 MNHEY, CDR2 SVGAGI. V was clipped by 2 bases and J by 10 bases, with 17 bases between them. The CDR3 is 14 residues long. The CDR3 DNA follows: TGTGCCAGCAGTTACGTGTCGGGGGGCGCGGGAGCTTTCTTT. It is translated as CASSYVSGGAGAFF.

This clone was recorded a few times. J is TRBJ1-3 and V is TRBV10-3; no clear D. The CDR3 sequence is 12 residues long. The germline CDR1 and CDR2 sequences are ENHRY and SYGVKD. The ends were cut back, 8 bases at V and 4 bases at J, with 9 bases in the middle. In DNA, the CDR3 is TGTGCCATCGGGAGCTCGGGAAACACCATATATTTT. Translation: CAIGSSGNTIYF.

V usage is TRBV3-1 (or the pseudogene TRBV3-2) and J usage is TRBJ1-2; D uncertain. V lost 1 base, J lost 7 bases, and 4 bases lay in between. The CDR3 length is 11 residues. Germline values: CDR1 LGHDT, CDR2 YNNKEL (reference sequence). As DNA, the CDR3 is TGTGCCAGCAGCCAAGGCGGTGGCTACACCTTC. It is translated as CASSQGGGYTF.

The chain carries TRBV6-5 and TRBJ1-2; TRBD1 matches 7 bases. This CDR3 region has 15 residues. With 3 bases clipped from V and 2 bases from J, the junction kept 6 bases outside the gene matches. Germline V gene data show CDR1 as MNHEY and CDR2 as SVGAGI. The CDR3: CASSYLTGVNYGYTF. The CDR3 DNA sequence: TGTGCCAGCAGTTATTTAACAGGGGTGAACTATGGCTACACCTTC.

This clone was counted a few times. For the CDR3, the DNA is TGTGCCAGCAGTTTGGACAGGGCAGATACGCAGTATTTT. It codes for CASSLDRADTQYF. V and J are TRBV12-3 or TRBV12-4 and TRBJ2-3; 8 nucleotides agree with TRBD1. The CDR3 has 13 residues. Trimming cost V 3 bases and J 4 bases; bases outside gene matches: 0.

The chain couples TRBV2 to TRBJ2-5; 10 bases align to TRBD1. Germline loops: CDR1 SNHLY, CDR2 FYNNEI. After removal of 5 bases from V and 3 bases from J, the junction contained 3 bases not matched to a gene. CDR3 length: 14 amino acids. The CDR3 is CASSPGTGEETQYF. The CDR3 region has the DNA TGTGCCAGCAGTCCCGGGACAGGGGAAGAGACCCAGTACTTC.